What follows describes a single T cell receptor (beta chain). These data come from a study of T cells in tumors after PD-1 blockade. Profiling relied on immunoSEQ multiplex PCR, and the TCRdb table lists in-frame clones only, not all of them. The sample lists tens of thousands of clones, roughly 70% occurring once. With 4 bases removed from V and 7 bases from J, the gap between germline ends came to 15 bases. Germline V gives CDR1 SGHNT, CDR2 YYREEE (reference sequence). CDR3 length: 15 residues. The receptor was derived from a human donor with basal cell carcinoma. This sequence joins TRBV5-4 and TRBJ2-6, with D perhaps TRBD1 or TRBD2 (5 bases each). The source was PBMCs, collected after anti-PD-1 treatment. The CDR3 protein is CASSKIGRDANVLTF. The CDR3 DNA sequence: TGTGCCAGCAGCAAAATTGGACGGGACGCCAACGTCCTGACTTTC.